This T cell receptor (beta chain) appears in the sequencing data of a study of blood T cell repertoires in COVID-19. At the level of the study: COVID-19 samples collected from the United States, Italy and Spain covered acute and convalescent phases. Nucleic acid was either cDNA or gDNA, and it came from T cells, B-cell-depleted T cells, or PBMCs.

The CDR3 totals 15 residues. Trimming removed 1 base at V and 6 bases at J, with 16 bases between. Germline V CDR1 and CDR2: SGDLS, YYNGEE. Original processing notes: Cell counts per sample came from amplifying reference gene primers. Sequencing used immunoSEQ multiplex PCR; TCRdb keeps in-frame clones, though not all of them. V and J calls and clone size are as listed in that table; D and trimming were resolved from the DNA. Of roughly 160,000 clones listed, approximately 84% are singletons. This receptor was taken from a man aged 35 to 55 with acute or convalescent COVID-19. This chain joins TRBV9 and TRBJ1-1; TRBD1 might be the D (5 bases). Sequenced: peripheral blood. The CDR3 loop is CASSVRVGIGAEAFF. The CDR3 region has the DNA TGTGCCAGCAGCGTACGAGTGGGGATAGGGGCTGAAGCTTTCTTT. Full variable domain (rest looked up from reference TRBV9 and TRBJ1-1): DSGVTQTPKHLITATGQRVTLRCSPRSGDLSVYWYQQSLDQGLQFLIQYYNGEERAKGNILERFSAQQFPDLHSELNLSSLELGDSALYFCASSVRVGIGAEAFFGQGTRLTVV.